The present TCR beta chain was sequenced within a study of blood T cells in healthy people across ages. Combining a sample-barcoded 5' primer with a J-beta primer mix, a second PCR ran for about 7 to 12 cycles. TCRdb analysed the 5' RACE reads with MiXCR anew, one entry per CDR3 protein. The sample consists of over a million distinct CDR3 sequences, around 55% of them appearing once. The V and J ends lost 7 bases and 3 bases respectively, with 13 bases between them. Germline V lookup: CDR1 SGHTA, CDR2 FQGNSA. CDR3 length: 15 residues. Material for sequencing was blood. V usage is TRBV7-2 and J usage is TRBJ2-6; D call uncertain. This receptor was obtained from a man younger than 35 in good health. The CDR3 sequence: CASIPDPSGANVLTF. The CDR3 nucleotides read TGTGCCAGCATTCCAGACCCGAGTGGGGCCAACGTCCTGACTTTC.